The T cell receptor (beta chain) under discussion was sequenced for a study of shared clonotypes between healthy human individuals. Points from the study as a whole: An anticipated effect of sequencing depth on clonotype sharing among donors was recognized.

Germline values: CDR1 LNHDA, CDR2 SQIVND (reference sequence). This CDR3 spans 16 amino acids. The trim removed 7 bases at V and 5 bases at J, leaving 12 bases unmatched. Sequenced by immunoSEQ multiplex PCR; TCRdb stores in-frame clones only, minus some. The sample shows about 960,000 clones, over 75% of them seen only once. A note on this clone: Its antigen is not known.

There were no recent acute infections or vaccinations among the donors, who were healthy HIV-negative adults. The TCR was taken from a man aged 18 to 30 in good health. Sequencing was carried out using memory CD4+ T cells sorted from blood. Subset defined: CD45RA-negative fraction. This chain links TRBV19 with TRBJ2-3, with 10 bases identical to TRBD2. CDR3 in amino acids: CASKVTASGSVDTQYF. CDR3 nucleotides: TGTGCCAGTAAAGTCACGGCTAGCGGGAGTGTAGATACGCAGTATTTT.